Listed below are T cell receptor beta chains from one sample, sequenced in a study of OX40 agonist ivuxolimab in advanced cancers. The table came from immunoSEQ multiplex PCR; TCRdb's copy has only in-frame clones and leaves some out. The table shows 85,000 to 100,000 clones, with approximately 94% occurring only once. This sample comprised CD4+ or CD8+ T cells sorted from blood, obtained in a trial of the OX40 agonist ivuxolimab. Receptors were obtained from an adult with an advanced solid tumor such as melanoma, head and neck, liver or kidney cancer. The CDR3 runs from the conserved cysteine through the conserved F or W. Fields, in order: D gene, clone size, J gene, V gene, CDR3 DNA, CDR3 protein. D genes are given only for firm matches. Size tells how often a clone was seen (once, few, many) or the class of an expanded clone, and some rows leave it out.

D gene: .; clone size: few; J gene: TRBJ1-2; V gene: TRBV5-1; CDR3 DNA: TGCGCCAGCAGCTACCGAGGGGGACGGGATGGCTACACCTTC; CDR3 protein: CASSYRGGRDGYTF
D gene: TRBD2; clone size: .; J gene: TRBJ2-3; V gene: TRBV4-2; CDR3 DNA: TGTGCCAGCAGCCACCCGGGACTAGCGGGTGACGATACGCAGTATTTT; CDR3 protein: CASSHPGLAGDDTQYF
D gene: .; clone size: .; J gene: TRBJ2-5; V gene: TRBV29-1; CDR3 DNA: TGCAGCGTTGAAAGTCGAGGGGGGGAGGGTACGTCAGAGACCCAGTACTTC; CDR3 protein: CSVESRGGEGTSETQYF
D gene: .; clone size: .; J gene: TRBJ2-3; V gene: TRBV28; CDR3 DNA: TGTGCCAGCAGCCGCCGACAGATCTCTACAGATACGCAGTATTTT; CDR3 protein: CASSRRQISTDTQYF
D gene: .; clone size: .; J gene: TRBJ2-7; V gene: TRBV12-5; CDR3 DNA: TGTGCTAGCCCCCGGGGTGGCTGGGGCTCGTCTTCCGCAAGGTACTACGAGCAGTACTTC; CDR3 protein: CASPRGGWGSSSARYYEQYF
D gene: TRBD1; clone size: .; J gene: TRBJ1-3; V gene: TRBV7-9; CDR3 DNA: TGTGCCAGCAGCTTAGCTTACAGGGGATATGGAAACACCATATATTTT; CDR3 protein: CASSLAYRGYGNTIYF
D gene: TRBD1; clone size: .; J gene: TRBJ1-5; V gene: TRBV18; CDR3 DNA: TGTGCCAGCTCACCGGGACAGGGAAACAATCAGCCCCAGCATTTT; CDR3 protein: CASSPGQGNNQPQHF
D gene: .; clone size: few; J gene: TRBJ1-5; V gene: TRBV12-5; CDR3 DNA: TGTGCTAGTGGACCGCCCGGGGGCAGCAATCAGCCCCAGCATTTT; CDR3 protein: CASGPPGGSNQPQHF
D gene: .; clone size: once; J gene: TRBJ1-1; V gene: TRBV30; CDR3 DNA: TGTGCCTGGAGTTGGAACACTGAAGCTTTCTTT; CDR3 protein: CAWSWNTEAFF
D gene: .; clone size: .; J gene: TRBJ1-2; V gene: TRBV14; CDR3 DNA: TGTGCCAGCAGCCAAGGGGGGTCTCCCTATGGCTACACCTTC; CDR3 protein: CASSQGGSPYGYTF
D gene: .; clone size: few; J gene: TRBJ1-6; V gene: TRBV5-1; CDR3 DNA: TGCGCCAGCGGGTTTTCTAATCTTCAATCACCCCTCCACTTT; CDR3 protein: CASGFSNLQSPLHF
D gene: .; clone size: .; J gene: TRBJ1-1; V gene: TRBV5-6; CDR3 DNA: TGTGCCAGCAGCTACTGGACAGTCGGGAACACTGAAGCTTTCTTT; CDR3 protein: CASSYWTVGNTEAFF